The 10 T cell receptor beta chains in this list originate from one sample, sequenced in a study of shared clonotypes between healthy human individuals. Naive CD8 isolation took CD45RO-negative cells positively selected for CCR7 and excluded terminally differentiated effector memory CD45RA+ cells. Only in-frame clones appear in the TCRdb table, and some are missing; sequencing was by immunoSEQ multiplex PCR. The sample has hundreds of thousands of clones, less than 97% seen once. Sequenced input: naive CD8+ T cells sorted from blood. The source of these receptors is a woman aged 25 to 39 in good health.

There are a few counts of this clone. This specimen includes other DNA sequences encoding the same CDR3. This sequence joins TRBV5-6 and TRBJ1-1; D is undetermined. This CDR3 has 12 residues. Per the germline V gene, CDR1 is SGHDT and CDR2 is YYEEEE. V lost 4 bases, J lost 4 bases, and 8 bases lay in between. In DNA, the CDR3 is TGTGCCAGCAGCCTGGGGAGCACTGAAGCTTTCTTT. Its translation: CASSLGSTEAFF.

The gene calls are TRBV7-6 and TRBJ2-4, with D possibly TRBD1 on 5 matching bases. CDR3 length equals 14 residues. Between the trimmed V and J ends, which lost 5 bases and 8 bases, there was a span of 16 bases. Germline values: CDR1 SGHVS, CDR2 FNYEAQ. CDR3 in DNA: TGTGCCAGCAGCCTCTCAGGGCAGGGCGACATTCAGTACTTC. Amino acid sequence: CASSLSGQGDIQYF.

The CDR3 protein is CASSLSIAGGDGYTF. The CDR3 nucleotides read TGTGCCAGCAGTTTATCGATCGCGGGAGGAGATGGCTACACCTTC. The chain carries TRBV27 and TRBJ1-2; D is unclear. Germline CDR1 and CDR2: MNHEY and SMNVEV (reference sequence). The CDR3 runs 15 residues. V was trimmed by 0 bases and J by 6 bases, leaving 14 bases between them.

The sample holds a few counts of this clone. The V and J genes are TRBV19 and TRBJ1-2; 7 positions match TRBD1. The CDR3 covers 12 residues. Germline V gene lookup returns CDR1 LNHDA and CDR2 SQIVND (reference sequence). V lost 9 bases and J lost 7; bases outside the gene matches: 8. The CDR3 region has the DNA TGTGCCAGCACCGAGGACAGGAGTGGCTACACCTTC. This sequence encodes CASTEDRSGYTF.

The genes are TRBV28 and TRBJ1-2; no reliable D call. Per the germline V gene, CDR1 is MDHEN and CDR2 is SYDVKM. V gave up 3 bases and J gave up 6 bases, with 5 bases separating them. The CDR3 loop spans 11 amino acids. CDR3 nucleotides: TGTGCCAGCAGTTTTTCCGATGGCTACACCTTC. Its translation: CASSFSDGYTF.

The chain has TRBV28 and TRBJ2-7, with 10 nucleotides matching TRBD1. V lost 8 bases, J lost 3 bases, and 13 bases stayed unmatched. CDR1 and CDR2 (germline): MDHEN, SYDVKM. The CDR3 has 16 residues. The CDR3 region has the DNA TGTGCCAGCCGTTCCCAATCGAGGACAGGGGGCTACGAGCAGTACTTC. Its translation is CASRSQSRTGGYEQYF.

The chain employs TRBV11-2 and TRBJ2-3; TRBD2 matches 13 bases. The CDR3 length is 16 residues. Germline V lookup: CDR1 SGHAT, CDR2 FQNNGV. Trimming at V came to 5 bases and at J to 7 bases, leaving 9 bases not matched to a gene. The CDR3: CASSPRTSGRPHTQYF. The DNA for the CDR3 is TGTGCCAGCAGCCCACGGACTAGCGGGAGACCTCATACGCAGTATTTT.

This clone has more than one count but fewer than ten. The V and J genes are TRBV7-9 and TRBJ2-7; D gene unclear. This CDR3 has 12 residues. The germline V gene encodes CDR1 SEHNR and CDR2 FQNEAQ (reference sequence). Trimming removed 1 base from V and 3 bases from J, with 4 bases in between. CDR3 amino acids: CASSLDLYEQYF. The DNA for the CDR3 is TGTGCCAGCAGCTTAGACCTCTACGAGCAGTACTTC.

The chain links TRBV11-2 to TRBJ1-1, with no clear D. The CDR3 length is 19 residues. V gave up 0 bases and J gave up 3 bases, with 23 bases separating them. Germline values: CDR1 SGHAT, CDR2 FQNNGV. The CDR3 here is CASSLDLVVVGKVDTEAFF. CDR3 DNA: TGTGCCAGCAGCTTAGATCTCGTTGTGGTTGGTAAGGTGGACACTGAAGCTTTCTTT.

The CDR3 DNA reads TGTGCCAGCTTCGGGTCGGGACAGGGCAGCTACGAGCAGTACTTC. Its translation is CASFGSGQGSYEQYF. This chain joins TRBV18 and TRBJ2-7, with 9 bases identical to TRBD1. The CDR3 runs to 15 residues. Germline V gene lookup returns CDR1 KGHSH and CDR2 LQKENI. Losses at the gene ends were 7 bases for V and 3 bases for J; bases not matched to a gene: 10.